These 24 T cell receptor beta chains share one sample of origin, sequenced in a study of blood T cell repertoires in COVID-19. Some clones are missing from TCRdb's copy, which holds only in-frame ones; the method was immunoSEQ multiplex PCR. Among 130,000 or so clones, about 86% were seen once, and the ten largest hold 2.4%. Material for sequencing was PBMCs or T cells enriched from blood (not recorded which). All receptors derive from a man aged 35 to 55 with acute COVID-19.

This chain connects TRBV28 to TRBJ1-4; 7 positions agree with TRBD1. CDR3 size: 16 residues. The J segment lost 4 bases and the V segment lost 6 bases, leaving 11 bases of the junction unmatched. Germline loops: CDR1 MDHEN, CDR2 SYDVKM. The DNA of the CDR3 is TGTGCCAGCAGCCCCTCTACCGGGACAGTTAATGAAAAACTGTTTTTT. Translated: CASSPSTGTVNEKLFF.

V usage is TRBV3-1 (or the pseudogene TRBV3-2) and J usage is TRBJ1-3, with D possibly matching TRBD1 (5 bases). The CDR3 has 14 amino acids. The V and J ends lost 4 bases and 4 bases respectively, with 11 bases between them. Looked up from germline, CDR1 is LGHDT and CDR2 is YNNKEL (reference sequence). CDR3 amino acids: CASSPVSGGNTIYF. The CDR3 bases are TGTGCCAGCAGCCCGGTCTCAGGGGGAAACACCATATATTTT.

The J gene is TRBJ1-1, the V gene TRBV29-1; D is uncertain. V was clipped by 4 bases and J by 0 bases, with 9 bases between them. Germline V gene lookup returns CDR1 SQVTM and CDR2 ANQGSEA. This CDR3 contains 13 residues. CDR3 DNA sequence: TGCAGCGTTGTGAGTTTCATGAACACTGAAGCTTTCTTT. The encoded protein is CSVVSFMNTEAFF. Based on the CDR3 plus reference TRBV29-1 and TRBJ1-1, the full variable domain is SAVISQKPSRDICQRGTSLTIQCQVDSQVTMMFWYRQQPGQSLTLIATANQGSEATYESGFVIDKFPISRPNLTFSTLTVSNMSPEDSSIYLCSVVSFMNTEAFFGQGTRLTVV.

The chain couples TRBV5-1 to TRBJ2-7, with D possibly TRBD1 on 5 matching bases. V gave up 0 bases and J gave up 3 bases, with 10 bases separating them. Germline V gives CDR1 SGHRS, CDR2 YFSETQ. CDR3 length equals 14 residues. Here the CDR3 reads CASSLGQLLYEQYF. In nucleotides, the CDR3 is TGCGCCAGCAGCTTGGGACAGCTACTCTACGAGCAGTACTTC.

This chain uses TRBV5-8 with TRBJ2-7; D not resolved. The CDR3 extends over 11 amino acids. Germline V CDR1 and CDR2: SGHTS, YDEGEE. V lost 5 bases to trimming and J lost 4 bases, with 7 bases between them. In nucleotides, the CDR3 is TGTGCCAGCAGTCAGTCGTACGAGCAGTACTTC. This translates into CASSQSYEQYF.

The rearrangement uses TRBV6-5 and TRBJ2-4; 11 bases line up with TRBD2. The CDR3 sequence is 14 residues long. Germline V gives CDR1 MNHEY, CDR2 SVGAGI. The J segment lost 4 bases and the V segment lost 5 bases, leaving 1 base of the junction unmatched. The CDR3 nucleotides read TGTGCCAGCAGTCCTAGCGGGAGGAAAAACATTCAGTACTTC. Translating gives CASSPSGRKNIQYF.

The CDR3 DNA sequence: TGTGCCAGCAGTTTAGGGACAGAAAATCAGCCCCAGCATTTT. It is translated as CASSLGTENQPQHF. The chain joins TRBV28 to TRBJ1-5, with 7 bases matching TRBD1. V shed 2 bases, J shed 4 bases, and the junction held 2 bases outside the gene matches. In germline, CDR1 is MDHEN, CDR2 SYDVKM. This CDR3 is 14 amino acids long.

The rearrangement joins TRBV9 to TRBJ2-5, with D possibly being TRBD1 (6 bases). Looked up from germline, CDR1 is SGDLS and CDR2 is YYNGEE. The germline V and J ends were trimmed by 2 bases and 2 bases, with 16 bases remaining between them. This CDR3 has 16 residues. DNA for the CDR3: TGTGCCAGCAGCGTTACAGGGACACCTTCGCAAGAGACCCAGTACTTC. Amino acids: CASSVTGTPSQETQYF.

This chain uses TRBV3-1 (or the pseudogene TRBV3-2) with TRBJ2-7; a weak D match, TRBD2 (6 bases). The V gene lost 4 bases and the J gene lost 6 bases, with 13 bases spanning the gap. The CDR3 length is 13 residues. The V gene's germline CDR1 is LGHDT and CDR2 YNNKEL (reference sequence). The CDR3 coding sequence is TGTGCCAGCAGCCTCGCTGGGAGGTTCGAGCAGTACTTC. Protein sequence: CASSLAGRFEQYF.

For the CDR3, the DNA is TGTGCCAGCAGCGTAGGTCGGGGGGGGAACACCGGGGAGCTGTTTTTT. Its translation is CASSVGRGGNTGELFF. The genes are TRBV9 and TRBJ2-2; 8 nucleotides align to TRBD2. With 0 bases clipped from V and 1 base from J, the junction kept 2 bases outside the gene matches. This CDR3 spans 16 amino acids. The germline gives CDR1 SGDLS, CDR2 YYNGEE.

The CDR3 DNA sequence: TGTGCCAGCAGTACCCCGGGTATTGGCACAGATACGCAGTATTTT. Translation gives CASSTPGIGTDTQYF. The rearrangement links TRBV28 to TRBJ2-3; D call uncertain. Germline CDR1 MDHEN, CDR2 SYDVKM. This CDR3 region has 15 residues. The V gene lost 5 bases and the J gene lost 1 base, with 13 bases spanning the gap.

The chain has TRBV25-1 and TRBJ2-3, with 10 bases lining up with TRBD2. Germline assignment: CDR1 MGHDK and CDR2 SYGVNS. The CDR3 spans 13 residues. V shed 7 bases, J shed 6 bases, and the junction held 4 bases outside the gene matches. CDR3 in DNA: TGTGCCAGCATTCGAGCGGGGGGGGATACGCAGTATTTT. Translated: CASIRAGGDTQYF.

The CDR3 loop reads CATAGGPRASGDTQYF. The CDR3 DNA is TGTGCCACGGCCGGAGGACCAAGGGCTTCGGGCGATACGCAGTATTTT. The gene calls are TRBV19 and TRBJ2-3; D perhaps matches TRBD2 (5 bases). The V gene lost 10 bases and the J gene lost 6 bases, with 26 bases spanning the gap. This CDR3 region has 16 residues. Germline loops: CDR1 LNHDA, CDR2 SQIVND (reference sequence).

The V and J genes are TRBV27 and TRBJ2-7; D is possibly TRBD1 (5 bases). This CDR3 is built from 16 residues. Germline V lookup: CDR1 MNHEY, CDR2 SMNVEV (reference sequence). The V and J ends lost 3 bases and 5 bases respectively, with 20 bases between them. The DNA of the CDR3 is TGTGCCAGCAGTTTGATAGACAGCTCACCCCTTAACGAGCAGTACTTC. Protein: CASSLIDSSPLNEQYF.

The chain links TRBV7-2 to TRBJ2-7, with 11 bases aligning to TRBD1. Per germline, CDR1 SGHTA and CDR2 FQGNSA. The CDR3 is 13 residues long. The J segment lost 7 bases and the V segment lost 4 bases, leaving 3 bases of the junction unmatched. CDR3 in DNA: TGTGCCAGCAGCTCCCGGGACAGGGGGGAGCAGTACTTC. It codes for CASSSRDRGEQYF.

The V gene is TRBV12-5, the J gene TRBJ2-1; possible D gene TRBD2, 6 bases. The germline V gene has CDR1 LGHNT and CDR2 FRNRAP. Deletions cut 2 bases from V and 7 bases from J, with 15 bases between. The length of the CDR3 is 15 residues. The CDR3, as DNA: TGTGCTAGTGGTTTGACGCCGGGAGTGGGGAATGAGCAGTTCTTC. Amino acid sequence: CASGLTPGVGNEQFF.

J is TRBJ2-5 and V is TRBV6-5; TRBD1 agrees at 8 bases. The CDR3 loop spans 13 amino acids. V trimming: 5 bases; J trimming: 3 bases; junction bases outside the gene matches: 2. CDR1 MNHEY and CDR2 SVGAGI come from the germline V gene. CDR3 bases: TGTGCCAGCAGTAACAGGGGGGAAGAGACCCAGTACTTC. It codes for CASSNRGEETQYF.

The V gene is TRBV20-1, the J gene TRBJ2-3; 14 bases map to TRBD2. V lost 5 bases, J lost 6 bases, and 10 bases stayed unmatched. CDR1 DFQATT and CDR2 SNEGSKA come from the germline V gene (reference sequence). The CDR3 runs 16 residues. CDR3 DNA: TGCAGTGCTCGTGGACTAGCGGGAGGCCCGAAGGATACGCAGTATTTT. This gives the protein CSARGLAGGPKDTQYF.

This chain connects TRBV7-8 to TRBJ1-2; a possible D gene is TRBD1 (5 bases). From germline, CDR1 is SGHVS and CDR2 FQNEAQ. The CDR3 is 14 residues long. V dropped 5 bases and J dropped 5 bases, with 15 bases sitting between them. The CDR3 loop reads CASSHATTEYGYTF. The CDR3 DNA reads TGTGCCAGCAGCCACGCTACGACAGAGTATGGCTACACCTTC.

The chain is built from TRBV6-2 or TRBV6-3 and TRBJ1-2; D unresolved. The germline V gene encodes CDR1 MNHEY and CDR2 SVGEGT. The V and J ends lost 4 bases and 0 bases respectively, with 3 bases between them. This CDR3 region has 12 residues. The CDR3, as DNA: TGTGCCAGCAGTTTCACTAACTATGGCTACACCTTC. This encodes CASSFTNYGYTF.

The rearrangement links TRBV7-2 to TRBJ2-2; D is possibly TRBD2 (5 bases). CDR3 length: 14 residues. CDR1 and CDR2 (germline): SGHTA, FQGNSA. V lost 5 bases to trimming and J lost 5 bases, with 12 bases between them. The CDR3: CASSPWENTGELFF. The CDR3 coding sequence is TGTGCCAGCAGCCCGTGGGAGAATACCGGGGAGCTGTTTTTT.

The chain uses TRBV28 and TRBJ1-5, with 7 bases fitting TRBD1. The CDR3 length is 15 residues. J lost 2 bases, V lost 2 bases, and 3 bases had no gene match. Germline assignment: CDR1 MDHEN and CDR2 SYDVKM. CDR3 sequence reads: CASSLRGQGNQPQHF. For the CDR3, the DNA is TGTGCCAGCAGTTTAAGGGGGCAGGGCAATCAGCCCCAGCATTTT.

This rearrangement joins TRBV6-1 to TRBJ2-2, with TRBD2 matching over 12 bases. After removal of 4 bases from V and 4 bases from J, the junction contained 7 bases not matched to a gene. The CDR3 loop spans 17 amino acids. CDR1 is MNHNS and CDR2 is SASEGT in the germline V gene. Here the CDR3 reads CASSAQLAGGVTGELFF. The CDR3 DNA is TGTGCCAGCAGTGCTCAACTAGCGGGAGGAGTCACCGGGGAGCTGTTTTTT.

Details on this clone: The junction differs from germline at one of its ends, possibly a read error. The DNA for the CDR3 is TGTGCCAGCCGCCAGGGGCAGGTCTCTTTCACCTTC. Translation gives CASRQGQVSFTF. This chain joins TRBV3-1 (or the pseudogene TRBV3-2) and TRBJ1-2, with D possibly matching TRBD1 (6 bases). CDR1 LGHDT and CDR2 YNNKEL come from the germline V gene (reference sequence). This CDR3 has 12 amino acids.